This is a list of T cell receptor beta chains from one sample in a study of control samples from healthy donors and cancer patients. Generated by immunoSEQ multiplex PCR, the TCRdb table keeps only in-frame clones and is missing some. Among roughly 160,000 clones, 88% were seen once, and the ten largest hold 4% to 6%. The sample comprised blood. The receptors were gathered from a woman between 25 and 40 years old in good health. The CDR3 runs from the conserved cysteine through the conserved F or W. The D gene is left open where the match is weak. Where a row states a size, it is once, few, many or the class of an expanded clone; other rows omit it.

clone size,V gene,D gene,J gene,CDR3 protein,CDR3 DNA
.,TRBV2,TRBD2,TRBJ2-7,CASSEMGGVGSYEQYF,TGTGCCAGCAGTGAAATGGGGGGGGTCGGCTCCTACGAGCAGTACTTC
.,TRBV2,.,TRBJ1-5,CASSQGGGQPQHF,TGTGCCAGCAGTCAAGGGGGGGGGCAGCCCCAGCATTTT
.,TRBV27,.,TRBJ1-1,CASSPKMAFF,TGTGCCAGCAGTCCAAAAATGGCTTTCTTT
.,TRBV18,.,TRBJ2-2,CASSTFGGVDTGELFF,TGTGCCAGCTCAACTTTCGGGGGCGTCGACACCGGGGAGCTGTTTTTT
.,TRBV2,TRBD2,TRBJ2-1,CASSETSGSGEQFF,TGTGCCAGCAGCGAGACTAGCGGGAGTGGTGAGCAGTTCTTC
.,TRBV6-5,.,TRBJ1-1,CASLPGQEAFF,TGTGCCAGCCTCCCCGGGCAGGAAGCTTTCTTT
.,TRBV28,TRBD1,TRBJ2-1,CATKFGTGYYNEQFF,TGTGCCACCAAATTCGGGACAGGGTATTACAATGAGCAGTTCTTC
.,TRBV13,TRBD2,TRBJ2-1,CASSLGGTSLTEQFF,TGTGCCAGCAGCTTAGGTGGGACTAGCCTCACTGAGCAGTTCTTC
.,TRBV27,.,TRBJ1-1,CASSLSRTGQEAFF,TGTGCCAGCAGTTTATCAAGGACCGGTCAGGAAGCTTTCTTT
.,TRBV6-5,.,TRBJ1-5,CASRKDSPNQPQHF,TGTGCCAGCAGGAAGGATTCCCCCAATCAGCCCCAGCATTTT
.,TRBV28,.,TRBJ1-4,CASSPRPGTNEKLFF,TGTGCCAGCAGCCCTAGACCGGGAACTAATGAAAAACTGTTTTTT
.,TRBV11-2,TRBD2,TRBJ2-1,CASSAIAGVWNEQFF,TGTGCCAGCAGCGCAATAGCGGGAGTTTGGAATGAGCAGTTCTTC
.,TRBV4-1,TRBD2,TRBJ2-7,CASSQIAGGFYEQYF,TGCGCCAGCAGCCAAATAGCGGGAGGGTTCTACGAGCAGTACTTC
few,TRBV5-6,.,TRBJ2-4,CASSLVEAWDIQYF,TGTGCCAGCAGCTTGGTCGAGGCTTGGGACATTCAGTACTTC
once,TRBV5-4,.,TRBJ2-7,CASSLGQGWSYEQYF,TGTGCCAGCAGCTTGGGGCAGGGGTGGTCCTACGAGCAGTACTTC
.,TRBV24-1,TRBD1,TRBJ2-2,CATSGWTGMTGELFF,TGTGCCACCAGTGGGTGGACAGGGATGACCGGGGAGCTGTTTTTT
.,TRBV7-9,.,TRBJ2-3,CASSAPTHMGGGTDTQYF,TGTGCCAGCAGCGCCCCGACCCATATGGGGGGCGGGACAGATACGCAGTATTTT
.,TRBV21-1,.,TRBJ2-1,CASSDVLAGASSSYNEQFF,TGTGCCAGCAGCGACGTCCTAGCGGGGGCCTCTAGCTCCTACAATGAGCAGTTCTTC
.,TRBV3-1/TRBV3-2,.,TRBJ1-2,CASSQDLRGSDRRGYTF,TGTGCCAGCAGCCAAGATCTGAGAGGGTCAGACAGACGGGGCTACACCTTC
once,TRBV12-3/TRBV12-4,.,TRBJ1-5,CASSFGDQPQHF,TGTGCCAGCAGTTTTGGAGATCAGCCCCAGCATTTT
.,TRBV28,.,TRBJ1-4,CASSLVVGRTNEKLFF,TGTGCCAGCAGTTTAGTCGTGGGGCGAACTAATGAAAAACTGTTTTTT
.,TRBV11-2,TRBD1,TRBJ2-4,CASSLGISLGTGKNIQYF,TGTGCCAGCAGCTTAGGGATTTCTCTAGGGACAGGCAAAAACATTCAGTACTTC
.,TRBV15,.,TRBJ2-7,CATSRVRAYEQYF,TGTGCCACCAGCAGAGTAAGGGCTTACGAGCAGTACTTC
.,TRBV19,TRBD2,TRBJ2-2,CASSTSSGSTTGELFF,TGTGCCAGTAGTACTTCTAGCGGGAGCACCACCGGGGAGCTGTTTTTT
.,TRBV28,TRBD1,TRBJ1-3,CASRHGTGVSGNTIYF,TGTGCCAGCAGACACGGGACAGGGGTTTCTGGAAACACCATATATTTT
.,TRBV10-3,.,TRBJ2-6,CAIARRAGTGANVLTF,TGTGCCATCGCTAGGAGGGCGGGGACTGGGGCCAACGTCCTGACTTTC
once,TRBV12-3/TRBV12-4,.,TRBJ1-6,CASSPPHSPLHF,TGTGCCAGCAGCCCCCCTCATTCACCCCTCCACTTT
.,TRBV7-8,.,TRBJ2-1,CASSLEVNEQFF,TGTGCCAGCAGCTTAGAAGTCAATGAGCAGTTCTTC
.,TRBV14,.,TRBJ1-2,CASSQGRGYGYTF,TGTGCCAGCAGCCAAGGGAGGGGGTATGGCTACACCTTC
.,TRBV5-4,TRBD1,TRBJ2-5,CASSSGTGDLETQYF,TGTGCCAGCAGCTCCGGGACAGGGGATCTAGAGACCCAGTACTTC
.,TRBV18,TRBD1,TRBJ1-2,CASSGRTGLENGYTF,TGTGCCAGCTCAGGCAGGACAGGTTTGGAAAATGGCTACACCTTC
.,TRBV7-2,.,TRBJ1-2,CASSRGGRNYGYTF,TGTGCCAGCAGCCGGGGAGGTCGAAACTATGGCTACACCTTC
.,TRBV18,.,TRBJ2-3,CASSSQRPDTQYF,TGTGCCAGCTCATCACAGCGGCCAGATACGCAGTATTTT
.,TRBV11-2,TRBD1,TRBJ1-2,CASRQGATSGYGYTF,TGTGCCAGCAGGCAGGGGGCTACGAGTGGTTATGGCTACACCTTC
.,TRBV6-2/TRBV6-3,.,TRBJ1-5,CASSRDPSQPQHF,TGTGCCAGCAGCCGCGACCCGAGTCAGCCCCAGCATTTT
.,TRBV29-1,.,TRBJ1-4,CSVKGEKLFF,TGCAGCGTAAAGGGTGAAAAACTGTTTTTT
once,TRBV2,.,TRBJ2-3,CASSGRGATDTQYF,TGTGCCAGCAGTGGGAGGGGGGCCACAGATACGCAGTATTTT
.,TRBV7-9,TRBD1,TRBJ1-2,CASSSSLGGGTYGYTF,TGTGCCAGCAGCTCGTCTCTGGGAGGGGGCACCTATGGCTACACCTTC
.,TRBV5-8,.,TRBJ2-7,CASSFLRTREQYF,TGTGCCAGCAGCTTCCTACGGACTCGCGAGCAGTACTTC
.,TRBV9,TRBD1,TRBJ1-1,CASSVGGGPEAFF,TGTGCCAGCAGCGTAGGAGGGGGCCCTGAAGCTTTCTTT
.,TRBV30,.,TRBJ1-3,CAWRPIGGTSGNTIYF,TGTGCCTGGAGACCAATTGGAGGGACCTCTGGAAACACCATATATTTT
once,TRBV2,.,TRBJ1-5,CASGPPRNQPQHF,TGTGCCAGCGGACCGCCCCGCAATCAGCCCCAGCATTTT
few,TRBV10-3,TRBD2,TRBJ2-3,CAISEGTSASTDTQYF,TGTGCCATCAGTGAGGGGACTAGCGCTAGCACAGATACGCAGTATTTT
.,TRBV7-2,.,TRBJ2-1,CASSLEWGLHNNEQFF,TGTGCCAGCAGCTTAGAATGGGGGCTCCATAACAATGAGCAGTTCTTC
.,TRBV10-3,.,TRBJ1-6,CAISDRGSSSPLHF,TGTGCCATCAGTGACCGGGGGAGTAGTTCACCCCTCCACTTT
.,TRBV5-4,TRBD2,TRBJ2-3,CASSYPSGGGTDTQYF,TGTGCCAGCAGCTACCCAAGCGGGGGGGGCACAGATACGCAGTATTTT
.,TRBV11-2,TRBD2,TRBJ2-7,CASSPGLVVTEQYF,TGTGCCAGCAGCCCAGGACTAGTTGTAACCGAGCAGTACTTC
.,TRBV6-5,.,TRBJ2-1,CASRKGDKRYNEQFF,TGTGCCAGCAGGAAGGGGGACAAGAGGTATAATGAGCAGTTCTTC
.,TRBV7-9,.,TRBJ1-4,CASSLMGNWEKLFF,TGTGCCAGCAGCTTAATGGGGAATTGGGAAAAACTGTTTTTT
.,TRBV7-9,.,TRBJ2-5,CASSPSRGETQYF,TGTGCCAGCAGCCCCAGTCGGGGGGAGACCCAGTACTTC
once,TRBV5-1,.,TRBJ2-5,CASRSGWGRETQYF,TGCGCCAGCAGGTCCGGCTGGGGTCGAGAGACCCAGTACTTC
.,TRBV9,.,TRBJ2-7,CASSPLGVDYEQYF,TGTGCCAGCAGCCCCCTGGGGGTAGACTACGAGCAGTACTTC
.,TRBV3-1/TRBV3-2,.,TRBJ2-5,CASSTGQPLQETQYF,TGTGCCAGCAGTACCGGACAGCCCCTACAAGAGACCCAGTACTTC